This T cell receptor (beta chain) was obtained from a study of blood T cell repertoires in COVID-19 (TCRdb year 2020). Notes on the research overall: Collaborator samples came from the United States, Italy and Spain and covered acute and convalescent phases of COVID-19. Subjects who had been exposed to COVID-19, were actively infected with it, or had recovered from it provided the deeply sampled blood TCRbeta repertoires that made up the dataset. The material from the prospective study consisted of cDNA or gDNA derived from T cells, B-cell-depleted T cells, or PBMCs. Where available, HLA class I and class II types were taken from metadata supplied by the sample provider and were not determined by assay-based typing. The repertoires were released in a freely available public database intended as a resource for research on the immune response to SARS-CoV-2. Sample metadata almost always included a de-identified subject ID, COVID-19 status, age in years and sex. The samples were drawn from two sources: the first 160 participants of the ongoing ImmuneRACE study, and over 950 subjects contributed by 6 global collaborators.

Per the germline V gene (reference sequence), LNHDA is the CDR1 and SQIVND is the CDR2. The CDR3 has 14 amino acids, counting the end cysteine and phenylalanine. Only CDR3 DNA is held: 42 bases, read in frame from base 1. Between the V and J ends, shortened by 7 bases and 1 base respectively, the junction contains 10 bases. Each collaborating institution followed its own protocols to collect whole blood in K2EDTA tubes. For TCRbeta analysis, collaborators shipped samples in one of three forms: frozen whole blood, isolated PBMCs, or DNA extracted from either of those sample types. Here is what the overall study found, with its caveats: Clinical and demographic metadata were provided uncurated, with the amount varying by source and participant.

With regard to this clone: The clone's antigen remains unknown. Base qualities are not provided; no much larger clone lies one nucleotide away.

TCRbeta CDR3 regions were amplified from genomic DNA using the immunoSEQ Assay, a bias-controlled multiplex PCR. For the original study's pipeline: The number of nucleated cells in each sample was estimated from the amplification of reference gene primers within the assay. To quantify the absolute abundance of each unique TCRbeta CDR3 rearrangement, sequence reads were collapsed and filtered. For each sample, productive Simpson clonality was calculated as the square root of Simpson's diversity index across productive rearrangements. The source is immuneACCESS, and TCRdb retained only in-frame sequences with V and J called. Part of the clones is not carried over; for the studies checked, unresolved V genes explain less than half of this, and the remainder is unexplained. For V, J and clone size, that table is used; D and trimming come from the DNA. The sample table records around 200,000 clones; approximately 80% of these occur just once. About an eighth of the sample belongs to the ten largest clones.

Sequenced sample: peripheral blood. The chain joins TRBV19 to TRBJ2-2; too little of a D gene remains to name it. The origin of this receptor is a woman aged 45-60 years with acute or convalescent COVID-19. The CDR3 protein sequence reads: CASILRGNTGELFF. The nucleotide sequence reads TGTGCCAGTATACTAAGAGGGAACACCGGGGAGCTGTTTTTT. Reference TRBV19 and TRBJ2-2 genes cover what lies past the CDR3, so the full variable domain is DGGITQSPKYLFRKEGQNVTLSCEQNLNHDAMYWYRQDPGQGLRLIYYSQIVNDFQKGDIAEGYSVSREKKESFPLTVTSAQKNPTAFYLCASILRGNTGELFFGEGSRLTVL.